This T cell receptor beta chain derives from a study of T cell repertoires in cytomegalovirus infection (dated by TCRdb to the late 2010s). Background for the entire study: Donor HLA type was relevant to the analysis, as public TCR beta signatures indicated carriage of CMV infection together with the matching HLA type.

Points the paper makes about the study in general: In both this cohort and an independent roughly 330-donor cohort, the cumulative frequency of public TCR beta family members distinguished carriers of CMV infection plus the relevant HLA type. In the ex vivo response, HLA-C-restricted CMV-specific TCR beta clonotypes were dominant, and in two of eight donors the single most frequent clonotype came from this HLA-C-restricted group.

From the cysteine up to the phenylalanine, the CDR3 has a length of 15 residues. Only the CDR3 region is kept as DNA, spanning 45 bases read in frame from base 1. Trimming takes 0 bases off V and 4 bases off J; junction bases not matched to a gene: 5. The CDR1 and CDR2 encoded by the germline V gene are MNHNS and SASEGT. This clonotype was observed many times. Its target antigen remains unknown. Per-base qualities were not stored, and no clone one base away is much larger. The sample was run on an Illumina HiSeq 1500. TCRdb applied fastp at Q25 and MiXCR to the public reads, then kept only in-frame beta chains. Here each entry gathers all rows of one CDR3 protein and keeps the most common genes and DNA. This sample lists hundreds of thousands of distinct CDR3 sequences; around 24% were detected once. The ten most abundant clones make up around 8% of the sample.

The TCR was taken from a human donor in good health (CMV status not recorded). Some clones in this sample may be carry-over from other donors' samples. In this chain, TRBV6-1 is recombined with TRBJ2-7; TRBD2 lines up with 8 middle nucleotides. The sequenced sample consisted of CD8+ T cells from PBMCs. CDR3 sequence: CASSEARTSWYEQYF. The DNA is TGTGCCAGCAGTGAAGCGAGGACTAGCTGGTACGAGCAGTACTTC.